This T cell receptor beta chain was recovered during a study of cytomegalovirus exposure and HLA in healthy donors (dated by TCRdb to about 2017). Context from the whole study: An earlier analysis of under 600 of the donors reported roughly 300 Gb of sequence data and 117 million unique TCR beta sequences from 150 million to 200 million T cells. An early release that covered 640 HLA-typed donors contained approximately 300 gigabases of sequencing data and tens of millions of unique TCR sequences. Of the roughly 410 genotyped donors, 70% to 90% were placed in the genetic ancestry cluster associated with self-reported Caucasian donors. The aim of the study was to test whether cataloging public T cell receptors could identify signatures of past pathogen exposure. Using immunosequencing, the study profiled T cell repertoires from about 620 subjects and related those repertoires to cytomegalovirus serostatus. A separate validation cohort of approximately 130 different subjects was used in addition to the approximately 670-subject first cohort. The study combined high-throughput TCR immunosequencing, statistical association of individual TCRs with disease status, and machine learning to predict cytomegalovirus infection status. A later analysis re-examined previously published TCR beta repertoires from 500 to 700 donors and added high-resolution HLA genotyping to investigate patterns of TCR occurrence. The later analysis used no new phenotypic data to find candidate immune exposures, relying instead on TCR beta sequences and their occurrence across donors. An earlier analysis of about 620 of the donors applied high-throughput TCR beta sequencing to assess whether each TCR beta V gene segment acted as functional or pseudogenic. Donor age, sex, ethnicity and CMV serostatus were compiled together with the repertoire data. A later genetic analysis took genome-wide SNP genotypes for 398 of the 666 donors and used that subset as a discovery cohort. Every repertoire in the discovery cohort had been generated on one and the same sequencing platform. Class I and class II HLA loci were covered by the typing at four-digit resolution. Typing coverage varied by locus: about 620-630 donors for A, B, C, DRB1 and DQB1; roughly 560 for DQA1; 600 to 610 for DPA1; around 490 for DPB1. About 5 DR-DQ haplotypes were handled as single units for association and clustering, since linkage in the cohort was strong. On average, 235,054 unique TCR beta nucleotide sequences were sequenced per donor among more than 350 genotyped donors of the cohort, with 15% to 20% of those sequences being non-productive. The paper's findings and limits, for the study overall: While some public TCRs were present in many individuals, most TCR sequences turned up only very rarely across donors. According to a later analysis, TCR association rates differed among HLA loci, with DRB1 alleles showing the most associated TCRs and HLA-C alleles showing the fewest. The study listed 150 to 200 TCR beta chains as associated with cytomegalovirus. The sequencing pipeline was judged likely to have produced a cluster of highly shared sequence variants as a technical artifact. The classifier was reported to diagnose cytomegalovirus status with high specificity and sensitivity in both the original and validation cohorts. The authors suggested that the approach could potentially be generalized to other disease states and immunological phenotypes. Specific HLA alleles were associated with more than 15,000 TCR beta sequences at a false discovery rate of 0.05 in a later analysis. A further reported finding was that TCR beta sequences accurately predicted the HLA-A and HLA-B alleles for most subjects in the first cohort. Three of the identified cytomegalovirus-associated TCR beta chains were confirmed in vitro to be specific for cytomegalovirus antigens. Linkage disequilibrium might explain the correlated functional status among segregating V segments, but an unknown experimental factor could not be ruled out. The only immune exposure information available for the cohort was CMV serostatus. Because some donors lacked HLA typing at each locus, the association tests relied only on the typed subset. Compared with the approximately 710-donor mean, donors in an Asian-associated ancestry cluster had fewer N-insertions in productive TCRs, according to a later genetic analysis. In a later analysis, several top co-occurrence clusters were reported to appear linked to parvovirus B19, influenza, CMV and Epstein-Barr virus. Because counts were too low, approximately 15 rarely observed V segments, including chromosome 9 orphons, were excluded from the earlier analysis of a few hundred of the donors. In a later genetic analysis, a missense DCLRE1C variant was associated with V-gene and J-gene trimming of TCR beta chains, and the association was replicated in an independent cohort. Because the 87-base-pair reads could not distinguish some IMGT-functional V segments, including TRBV6-2 and TRBV6-3, those segments were excluded. Sequencing depth was assumed to be roughly uniform across donors in the presence/absence analyses, though that assumption may not hold. A later analysis found that HLA-associated TCR beta chains were more clonally expanded and had lower generation probabilities than equally common non-associated chains. When HLA alleles, especially DR and DQ, strongly co-occurred, TCR associations were difficult to assign to individual alleles. In an earlier analysis of 450 to 750 of the donors, most TCR beta V segments appeared in productive rearrangements about 87% or about 30% of the time, broadly matching IMGT annotations. In this cohort, only TCR beta chains were sequenced, and detectable features were limited by the absence of alpha or paired-chain data. Most CMV-associated TCR beta chains appeared to be HLA-restricted in a later analysis, and the HLA associations seemed to be driven largely by CMV exposure.

The cohort comprised 670 or so healthy bone marrow donors. All cohort members were sampled while nominally healthy, although unrecorded immune exposures were likely present. The donor tested CMV seropositive, placing the donor among the 289 seropositive members of the cohort. Each donor provided a peripheral blood sample, and peripheral blood mononuclear cells were used for TCR beta sequencing. The Qiagen DNeasy Blood Extraction Kit was used to extract genomic DNA from the blood cell samples. The library was produced with the immunoSEQ multiplex PCR assay. For the multiplex PCR, a mixture combining 60 forward primers for TCR Vbeta segments and 13 reverse primers for TCR Jbeta segments was used. A multiplex PCR assay on genomic DNA amplified the CDR3 region of rearranged TCR beta genes. The amplified TCR beta libraries were sequenced on the Illumina HiSeq System as 87-base-pair reads. In the original analysis: In a later analysis, some 80 million unique TCR beta chains were counted across the 500 to 850 repertoires, and around 11 million of these chains were shared by at least two donors. A nearest-neighbor algorithm error-corrected the raw reads and collapsed the reads into unique sequences, merging closely related sequences to remove PCR and sequencing errors. To assign V, D and J gene segments, CDR3 sequences were aligned to IMGT reference sequences. Each retained sequence needed at least a six-nucleotide match to both a V gene segment and a J gene segment. A rearrangement was called productive if the CDR3 had no stop codons and remained in frame with V and J, and every other rearrangement was called non-productive. Following IMGT convention, CDR3 was defined as the stretch from the second conserved V-encoded cysteine to the conserved J-encoded phenylalanine. In an earlier analysis of more than 550 of the donors, sequences lacking an unambiguous match to a single V gene segment were excluded. An earlier analysis of approximately 590 of the donors classified V segments as functional when productive rearrangements were above 56.7% and as segregating when the standard deviation between donors was above 5%. A statistical classification framework was built for diagnosing cytomegalovirus status from the catalog of TCR beta chain sequences. In a later analysis, V and J genes were assigned by comparing TCR nucleotide sequences against IMGT/GENE-DB human TR gene sequences. In a later analysis, CDR3 sequences and most-parsimonious VDJ recombination scenarios were assigned using the TCRdist pipeline. A later analysis defined each TCR beta chain by its CDR3 amino acid sequence plus V-gene family, and excluded reads lacking a unique V-gene family. A later analysis removed several hundred highly shared, low-generation-probability nucleotide sequences to deal with suspected cross-contamination and a sequencing artifact. A later analysis calculated a clonal expansion index for each public chain from normalized within-repertoire ranks of inferred template counts. Generation probabilities in a later analysis came from a VDJ recombination model fitted to out-of-frame rearrangements, and those results were checked against IGoR. Hypergeometric tests were used in a later analysis to score TCR-TCR, TCR-HLA and TCR-CMV co-occurrence, with a repertoire-size bias correction applied to the TCR pairs. A later analysis estimated false discovery rates by permuting HLA or CMV assignments 20 times. A later analysis grouped co-occurring TCRs with DBSCAN, adding TCRdist sequence similarity when clustering within HLA-allele-positive subsets. Repertoires with fewer than 30,000 or more than 120,000 public chains, plus five repertoires with anomalous nucleotide sharing, were excluded from co-occurrence clustering. The source is immuneACCESS, and TCRdb retained only in-frame sequences with V and J called. Part of the clones is not carried over; for the studies checked, unresolved V genes explain less than half of this, and the remainder is unexplained. Clone size and the V and J calls come from that table; the DNA yielded D and trimming. In all, the sample holds hundreds of thousands of clones, and 75% to 85% of those were seen once. The ten largest clones capture approximately 2.6% of the sample.

On this clone: The specificity of this receptor is unknown. No clone much larger than this one lies a single base away; base qualities are absent.

CDR1 and CDR2 were assigned from the germline V gene as KGHSH and LQKENI. Cut back by 2 bases and 5 bases, the V and J ends lie 12 bases apart. Its CDR3 holds 14 amino acids, cysteine through phenylalanine. Only the CDR3 part of the read is kept: 42 bases, read in frame from the first base. Specimen: PBMCs. The V and J segments used are TRBV18 and TRBJ1-1, with the D segment identity uncertain. The origin of this receptor is a woman aged 55-70 years in good health and CMV-seropositive. The sequenced DNA: TGTGCCAGCTCACCAGGCAGTACGGGGACTGAAGCTTTCTTT. Its product reads: CASSPGSTGTEAFF.